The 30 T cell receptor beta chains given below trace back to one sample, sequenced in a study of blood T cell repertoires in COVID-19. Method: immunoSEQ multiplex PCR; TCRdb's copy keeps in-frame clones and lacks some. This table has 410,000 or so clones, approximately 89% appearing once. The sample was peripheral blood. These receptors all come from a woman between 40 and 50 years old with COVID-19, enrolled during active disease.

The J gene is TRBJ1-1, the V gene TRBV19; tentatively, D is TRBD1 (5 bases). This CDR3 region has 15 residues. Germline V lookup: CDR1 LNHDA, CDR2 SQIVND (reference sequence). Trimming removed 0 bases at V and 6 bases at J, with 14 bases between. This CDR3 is CASSIEGLPGAEAFF. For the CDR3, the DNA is TGTGCCAGTAGTATAGAGGGACTCCCGGGGGCTGAAGCTTTCTTT.

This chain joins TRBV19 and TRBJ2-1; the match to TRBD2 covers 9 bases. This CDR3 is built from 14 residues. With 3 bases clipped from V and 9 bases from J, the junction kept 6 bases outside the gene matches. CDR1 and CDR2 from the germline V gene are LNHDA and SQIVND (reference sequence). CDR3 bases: TGTGCCAGTAGTATCACAGAGCGGGGGGCTGAGCAGTTCTTC. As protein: CASSITERGAEQFF. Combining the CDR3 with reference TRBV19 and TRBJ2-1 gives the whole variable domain DGGITQSPKYLFRKEGQNVTLSCEQNLNHDAMYWYRQDPGQGLRLIYYSQIVNDFQKGDIAEGYSVSREKKESFPLTVTSAQKNPTAFYLCASSITERGAEQFFGPGTRLTVL.

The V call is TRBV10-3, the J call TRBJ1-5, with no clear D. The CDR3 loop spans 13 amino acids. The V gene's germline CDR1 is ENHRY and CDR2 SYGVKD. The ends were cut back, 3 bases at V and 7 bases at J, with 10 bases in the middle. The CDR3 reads CAISERGEQPQHF. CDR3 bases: TGTGCCATCAGTGAACGGGGTGAGCAGCCCCAGCATTTT.

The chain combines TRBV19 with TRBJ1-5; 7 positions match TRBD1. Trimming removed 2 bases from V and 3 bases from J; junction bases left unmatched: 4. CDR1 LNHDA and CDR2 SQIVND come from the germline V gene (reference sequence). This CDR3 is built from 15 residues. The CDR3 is CASSIRGTVNQPQHF. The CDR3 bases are TGTGCCAGTAGTATAAGGGGGACAGTCAATCAGCCCCAGCATTTT. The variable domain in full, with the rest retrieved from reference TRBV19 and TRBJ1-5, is DGGITQSPKYLFRKEGQNVTLSCEQNLNHDAMYWYRQDPGQGLRLIYYSQIVNDFQKGDIAEGYSVSREKKESFPLTVTSAQKNPTAFYLCASSIRGTVNQPQHFGDGTRLSIL.

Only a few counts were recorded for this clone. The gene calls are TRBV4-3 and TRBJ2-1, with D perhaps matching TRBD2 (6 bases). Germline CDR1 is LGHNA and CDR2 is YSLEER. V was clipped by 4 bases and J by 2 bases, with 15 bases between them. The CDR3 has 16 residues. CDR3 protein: CASSRDGGEPYNEQFF. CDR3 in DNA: TGCGCCAGCAGCCGTGACGGGGGAGAACCCTACAATGAGCAGTTCTTC.

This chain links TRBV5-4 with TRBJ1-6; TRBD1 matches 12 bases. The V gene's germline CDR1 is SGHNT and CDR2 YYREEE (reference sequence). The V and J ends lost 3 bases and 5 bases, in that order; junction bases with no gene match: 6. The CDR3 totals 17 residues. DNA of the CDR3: TGTGCCAGCAGCTCCCCGGGACAGGGGGCTCATAATTCACCCCTCCACTTT. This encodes CASSSPGQGAHNSPLHF. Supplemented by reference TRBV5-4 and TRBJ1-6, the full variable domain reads ETGVTQSPTHLIKTRGQQVTLRCSSQSGHNTVSWYQQALGQGPQFIFQYYREEENGRGNFPPRFSGLQFPNYSSELNVNALELDDSALYLCASSSPGQGAHNSPLHFGNGTRLTVT.

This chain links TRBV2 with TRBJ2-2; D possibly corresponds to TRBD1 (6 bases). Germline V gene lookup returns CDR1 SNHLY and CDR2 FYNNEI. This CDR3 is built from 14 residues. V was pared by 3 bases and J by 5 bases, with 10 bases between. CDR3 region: CASSDRGRTGELFF. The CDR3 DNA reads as TGTGCCAGCAGTGACAGGGGTCGAACCGGGGAGCTGTTTTTT.

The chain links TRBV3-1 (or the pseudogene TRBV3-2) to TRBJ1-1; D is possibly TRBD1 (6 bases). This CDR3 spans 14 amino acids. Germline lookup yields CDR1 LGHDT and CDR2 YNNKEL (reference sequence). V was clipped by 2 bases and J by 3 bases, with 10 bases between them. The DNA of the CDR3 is TGTGCCAGCAGCCAATATCAGGGGTACACTGAAGCTTTCTTT. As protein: CASSQYQGYTEAFF.

The CDR3 loop is CASGQGIQGSYNSPLHF. As DNA, the CDR3 is TGTGCCAGCGGTCAGGGAATTCAAGGCTCCTATAATTCACCCCTCCACTTT. This chain uses TRBV9 with TRBJ1-6; D perhaps matches TRBD1 (5 bases). V lost 7 bases to trimming and J lost 0 bases, with 17 bases between them. Germline V gene lookup returns CDR1 SGDLS and CDR2 YYNGEE. The CDR3 length is 17 residues.

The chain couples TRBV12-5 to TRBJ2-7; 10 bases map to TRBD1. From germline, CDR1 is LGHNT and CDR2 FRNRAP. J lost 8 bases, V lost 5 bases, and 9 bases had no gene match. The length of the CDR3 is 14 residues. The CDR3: CASGTFGTGVKQYF. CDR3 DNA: TGTGCTAGTGGTACATTCGGGACAGGGGTTAAGCAGTACTTC.

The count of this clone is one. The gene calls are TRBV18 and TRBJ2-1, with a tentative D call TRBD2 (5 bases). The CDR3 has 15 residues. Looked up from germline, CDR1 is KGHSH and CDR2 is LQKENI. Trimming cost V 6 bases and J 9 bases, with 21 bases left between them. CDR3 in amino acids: CASSFRGMFLLEQFF. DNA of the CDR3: TGTGCCAGCTCCTTCCGGGGTATGTTCCTTCTTGAGCAGTTCTTC.

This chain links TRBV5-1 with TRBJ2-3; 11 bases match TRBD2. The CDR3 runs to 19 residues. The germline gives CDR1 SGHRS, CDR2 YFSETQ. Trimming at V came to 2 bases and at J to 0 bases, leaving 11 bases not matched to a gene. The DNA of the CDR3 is TGCGCCAGCAGCTTACTCCTAGCGGGGGGTGGCCCTAGCACAGATACGCAGTATTTT. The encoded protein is CASSLLLAGGGPSTDTQYF.

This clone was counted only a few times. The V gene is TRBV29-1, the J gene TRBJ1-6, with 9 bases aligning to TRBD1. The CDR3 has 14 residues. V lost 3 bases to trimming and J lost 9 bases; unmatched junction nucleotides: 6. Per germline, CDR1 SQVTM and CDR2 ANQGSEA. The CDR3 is CSVDHQDRGSPLHF. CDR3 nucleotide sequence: TGCAGCGTTGATCATCAGGACAGGGGTTCACCCCTCCACTTT.

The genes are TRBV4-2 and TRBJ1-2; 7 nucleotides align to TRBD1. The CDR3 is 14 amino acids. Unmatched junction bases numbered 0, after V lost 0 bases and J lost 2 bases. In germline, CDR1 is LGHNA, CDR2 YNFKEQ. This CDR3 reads CASSQDRGNYGYTF. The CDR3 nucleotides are TGTGCCAGCAGCCAAGACAGGGGGAACTATGGCTACACCTTC.

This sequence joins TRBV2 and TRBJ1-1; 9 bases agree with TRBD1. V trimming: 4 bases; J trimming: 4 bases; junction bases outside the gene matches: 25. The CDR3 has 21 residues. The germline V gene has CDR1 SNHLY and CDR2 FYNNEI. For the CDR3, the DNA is TGTGCCAGCAGTGTCCCGGGACAGGGTTTACGAGGGGGACGCTTGGGCACTGAAGCTTTCTTT. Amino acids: CASSVPGQGLRGGRLGTEAFF.

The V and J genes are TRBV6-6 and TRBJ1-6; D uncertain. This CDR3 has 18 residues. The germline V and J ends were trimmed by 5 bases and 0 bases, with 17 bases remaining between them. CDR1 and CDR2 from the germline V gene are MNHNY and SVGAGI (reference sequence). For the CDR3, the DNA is TGTGCCAGCAGTCGGGAAGGAGCCTCGAGCTCCTATAATTCACCCCTCCACTTT. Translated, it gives CASSREGASSSYNSPLHF.

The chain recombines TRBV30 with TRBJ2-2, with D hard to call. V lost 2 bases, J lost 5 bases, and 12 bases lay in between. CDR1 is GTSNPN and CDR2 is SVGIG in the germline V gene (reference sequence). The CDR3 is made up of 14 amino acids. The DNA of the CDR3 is TGTGCCTGGAGTTTAGCTTCCGAGACCGGGGAGCTGTTTTTT. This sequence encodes CAWSLASETGELFF.

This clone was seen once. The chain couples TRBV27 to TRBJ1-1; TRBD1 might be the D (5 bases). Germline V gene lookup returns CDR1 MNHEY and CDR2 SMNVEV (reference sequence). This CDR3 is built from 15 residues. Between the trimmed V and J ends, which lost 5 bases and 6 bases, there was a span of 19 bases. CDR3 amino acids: CASSPPWGGLSEAFF. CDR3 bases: TGTGCCAGCAGTCCCCCGTGGGGGGGACTCTCTGAAGCTTTCTTT.

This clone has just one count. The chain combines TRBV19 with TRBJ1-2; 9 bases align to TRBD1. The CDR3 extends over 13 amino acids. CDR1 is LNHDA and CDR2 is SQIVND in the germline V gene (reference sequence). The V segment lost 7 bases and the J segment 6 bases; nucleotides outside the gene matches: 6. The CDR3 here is CASTQQGADGYTF. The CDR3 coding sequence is TGTGCCAGTACCCAACAGGGGGCGGATGGCTACACCTTC.

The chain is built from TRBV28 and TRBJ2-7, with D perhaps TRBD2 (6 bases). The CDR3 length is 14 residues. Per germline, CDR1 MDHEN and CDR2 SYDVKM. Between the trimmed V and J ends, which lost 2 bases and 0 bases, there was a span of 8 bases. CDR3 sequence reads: CASSLPGSSYEQYF. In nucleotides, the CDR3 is TGTGCCAGCAGTTTACCCGGGAGCTCCTACGAGCAGTACTTC.

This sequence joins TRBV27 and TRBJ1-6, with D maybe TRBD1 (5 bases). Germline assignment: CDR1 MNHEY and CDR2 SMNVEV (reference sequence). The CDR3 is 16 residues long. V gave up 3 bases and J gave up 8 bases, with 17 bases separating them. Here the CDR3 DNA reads TGTGCCAGCAGTTTTTACGGGACGCGGGACGATTCACCCCTCCACTTT. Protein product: CASSFYGTRDDSPLHF.

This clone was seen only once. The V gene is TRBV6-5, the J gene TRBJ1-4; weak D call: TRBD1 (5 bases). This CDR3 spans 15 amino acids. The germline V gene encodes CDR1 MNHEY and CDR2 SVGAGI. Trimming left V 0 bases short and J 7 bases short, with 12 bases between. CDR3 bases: TGTGCCAGCAGTTACTCTGGGGGGGGGAGTGAAAAACTGTTTTTT. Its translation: CASSYSGGGSEKLFF.

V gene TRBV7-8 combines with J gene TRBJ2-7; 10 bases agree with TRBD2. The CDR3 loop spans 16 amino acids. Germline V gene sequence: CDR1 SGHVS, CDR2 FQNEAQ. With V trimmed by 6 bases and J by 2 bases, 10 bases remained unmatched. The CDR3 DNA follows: TGTGCCAGCAGTAGAGGGAGGACTAGCGGAGCCTACGAGCAGTACTTC. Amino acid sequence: CASSRGRTSGAYEQYF. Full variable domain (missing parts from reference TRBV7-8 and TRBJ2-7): GAGVSQSPRYKVAKRGQDVALRCDPISGHVSLFWYQQALGQGPEFLTYFQNEAQLDKSGLPSDRFFAERPEGSVSTLKIQRTQQEDSAVYLCASSRGRTSGAYEQYFGPGTRLTVT.

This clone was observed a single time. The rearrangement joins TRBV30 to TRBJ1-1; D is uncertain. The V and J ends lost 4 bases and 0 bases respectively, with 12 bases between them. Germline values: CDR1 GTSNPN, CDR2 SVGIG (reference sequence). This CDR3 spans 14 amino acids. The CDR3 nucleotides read TGTGCCTGGACCCGCGCCGGAGTGAACACTGAAGCTTTCTTT. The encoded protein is CAWTRAGVNTEAFF. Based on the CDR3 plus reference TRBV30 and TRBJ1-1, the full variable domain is SQTIHQWPATLVQPVGSPLSLECTVEGTSNPNLYWYRQAAGRGLQLLFYSVGIGQISSEVPQNLSASRPQDRQFILSSKKLLLSDSGFYLCAWTRAGVNTEAFFGQGTRLTVV.

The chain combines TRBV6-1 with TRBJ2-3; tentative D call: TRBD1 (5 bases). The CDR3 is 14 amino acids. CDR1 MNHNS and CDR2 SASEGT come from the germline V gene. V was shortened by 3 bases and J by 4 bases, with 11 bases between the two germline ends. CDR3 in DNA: TGTGCCAGCAGTGATGCAGGGTTAGCAGATACGCAGTATTTT. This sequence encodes CASSDAGLADTQYF.

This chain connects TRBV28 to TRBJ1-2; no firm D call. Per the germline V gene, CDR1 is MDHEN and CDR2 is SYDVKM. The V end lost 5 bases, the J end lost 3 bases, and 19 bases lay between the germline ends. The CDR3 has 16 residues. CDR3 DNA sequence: TGTGCCAGCAGTCTTTCCCGGGGAGGTAACCACTATGGCTACACCTTC. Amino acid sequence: CASSLSRGGNHYGYTF.

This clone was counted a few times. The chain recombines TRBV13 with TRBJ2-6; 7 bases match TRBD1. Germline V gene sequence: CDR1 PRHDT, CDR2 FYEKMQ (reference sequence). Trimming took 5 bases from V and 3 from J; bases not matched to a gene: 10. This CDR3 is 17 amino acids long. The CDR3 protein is CASSPTQRGHGANVLTF. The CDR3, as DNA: TGTGCCAGCAGCCCCACCCAGAGGGGGCATGGGGCCAACGTCCTGACTTTC.

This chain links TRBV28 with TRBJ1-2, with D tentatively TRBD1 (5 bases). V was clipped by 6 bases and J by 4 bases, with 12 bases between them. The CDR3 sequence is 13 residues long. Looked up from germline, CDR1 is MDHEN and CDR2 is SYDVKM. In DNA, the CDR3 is TGTGCCAGCAGCTATGGCGGGGCCTATGGCTACACCTTC. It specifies CASSYGGAYGYTF.

CDR3 amino acids: CASSPRYSNQPQHF. The CDR3 DNA follows: TGTGCCAGCTCACCACGTTATAGCAATCAGCCCCAGCATTTT. This chain connects TRBV18 to TRBJ1-5; no clear D gene. The CDR3 length is 14 residues. CDR1 and CDR2 (germline): KGHSH, LQKENI. Trimming took off 1 base at V and 0 bases at J, with 4 bases between the two ends.

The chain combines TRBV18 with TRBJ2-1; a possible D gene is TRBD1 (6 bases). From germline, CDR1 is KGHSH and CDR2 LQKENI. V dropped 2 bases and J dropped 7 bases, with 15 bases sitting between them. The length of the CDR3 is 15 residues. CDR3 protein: CASSPFANRENEQFF. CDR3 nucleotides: TGTGCCAGCTCACCATTCGCTAACAGGGAAAATGAGCAGTTCTTC.